The sequence of this T cell receptor (beta chain) was determined in a study of cytomegalovirus exposure and HLA in healthy donors (dated by TCRdb to 2015 to 2018). Regarding the study in general: According to an earlier analysis of 587 of the donors, 150 million to 200 million T cells yielded approximately 120 million unique TCR beta sequences and about 280 Gb of sequence data. An early release that covered 640 HLA-typed donors contained about 300 gigabases of sequencing data and around 80 million unique TCR sequences. Among the approximately 420 genotyped donors, approximately 82% belonged to the genetic ancestry cluster associated with self-reported Caucasian donors. The study was designed to test whether signatures of past pathogen exposure could be identified by cataloging public T cell receptors. The study profiled the T cell repertoires of under 700 subjects by immunosequencing and related them to cytomegalovirus serostatus. Besides the first cohort of hundreds of subjects, a separate validation cohort made up of around 120 different subjects was used. To predict cytomegalovirus infection status, the study combined high-throughput TCR immunosequencing, statistical association of individual TCRs with disease status, and machine learning. To study patterns of TCR occurrence, a later analysis re-analyzed previously published TCR beta repertoires from 600 to 750 donors and added high-resolution HLA genotyping. The later analysis used no new phenotypic data to find candidate immune exposures, relying instead on TCR beta sequences and their occurrence across donors. To decide whether each TCR beta V gene segment behaved as functional or pseudogenic, an earlier analysis of approximately 620 of the donors relied on high-throughput TCR beta sequencing. Alongside the repertoire data, information on donor age, sex, ethnicity and CMV serostatus was compiled. In a later genetic analysis, genome-wide SNP genotypes for about 65% of the roughly 670 donors were used, and that subset was treated as a discovery cohort. Every repertoire in the discovery cohort had been generated on one and the same sequencing platform. HLA typing covered class I and class II loci at four-digit resolution. The number of donors typed differed by locus, with about 620-630 for A, B, C, DRB1 and DQB1, more than 500 for DQA1, over 600 for DPA1, and about 450 for DPB1. Roughly 5 DR-DQ haplotypes were treated as single units for association and clustering because of strong linkage in the cohort. On average, about 240,000 unique TCR beta nucleotide sequences were sequenced per donor among several hundred genotyped donors of the cohort, with roughly 18% of those sequences being non-productive.

What the study reported, not specific to this receptor: Most TCR sequences were observed very rarely across donors, whereas some public TCRs were present in many individuals. A later analysis found that HLA-associated TCR beta chains were more clonally expanded and had lower generation probabilities than equally common non-associated chains. Most CMV-associated TCR beta chains appeared to be HLA-restricted in a later analysis, and the HLA associations seemed to be driven largely by CMV exposure. The classifier was reported to diagnose cytomegalovirus status with high specificity and sensitivity in both the original and validation cohorts. Correlated functional status among segregating V segments might be attributable to linkage disequilibrium, but an unknown experimental factor could not be ruled out. In this cohort, only TCR beta chains were sequenced, and detectable features were limited by the absence of alpha or paired-chain data. According to a later genetic analysis, donors in an Asian-associated ancestry cluster had fewer N-insertions in productive TCRs than the approximately 670-donor mean. When HLA alleles, especially DR and DQ, strongly co-occurred, attributing TCR associations to individual alleles was difficult. In an earlier analysis of over 550 of the donors, most TCR beta V segments were observed in productive rearrangements about 90% or about 30% of the time, broadly matching IMGT annotations. Specific HLA alleles were associated with around 18,000 TCR beta sequences at a false discovery rate of 0.05 in a later analysis. The study listed 150 to 200 TCR beta chains as associated with cytomegalovirus. HLA typing was unavailable for some donors at each locus, so association tests used only the typed subset. According to a later analysis, TCR association rates differed among HLA loci, with DRB1 alleles showing the most associated TCRs and HLA-C alleles showing the fewest. The sequencing pipeline was judged likely to have produced a cluster of highly shared sequence variants as a technical artifact. A further reported finding was that TCR beta sequences accurately predicted the HLA-A and HLA-B alleles for most subjects in the first cohort. In vitro tests confirmed that a few of the cytomegalovirus-associated TCR beta chains recognize cytomegalovirus antigens. Because the 87-base-pair reads could not distinguish some IMGT-functional V segments, including TRBV6-2 and TRBV6-3, those segments were excluded. It was suggested by the authors that the approach could potentially be generalized to other disease states and immunological phenotypes. In a later genetic analysis, a missense DCLRE1C variant was associated with V-gene and J-gene trimming of TCR beta chains, and the association was replicated in an independent cohort. Immune exposure information for the cohort was limited to CMV serostatus. Over 15 rarely observed V segments, including chromosome 9 orphons, were excluded from the earlier analysis of 550 to 700 of the donors because counts were too low. Presence/absence analyses assumed roughly uniform sequencing depth across donors, an assumption that may not hold. According to a later analysis, parvovirus B19, influenza, CMV and Epstein-Barr virus appeared linked to several top co-occurrence clusters.

In total, 666 healthy bone marrow donors made up the cohort. Cohort members were all nominally healthy when sampled, although unrecorded immune exposures were likely present. The donor tested CMV seronegative and was one of the 352 seronegative cohort members. A peripheral blood sample was collected from each donor, and TCR beta sequencing was performed on peripheral blood mononuclear cells. The Qiagen DNeasy Blood Extraction Kit was used to extract genomic DNA from the blood cell samples. Trimmed from V: 6 bases; trimmed from J: 3 bases; junction bases lacking a gene match: 4. Sequences MNHNY (CDR1) and SVGAGI (CDR2) are obtained from the germline V gene (reference sequence). The CDR3 spans 15 residues, from the cysteine through the phenylalanine. Just CDR3 DNA is preserved here, 45 bases in frame from base 1. This clone was detected a few times. It has no known antigen specificity. No base-level quality is on record; no much larger clone is a single base apart.

The library was produced with the immunoSEQ multiplex PCR assay. The multiplex PCR relied on a mix of 60 forward primers for TCR Vbeta segments and 13 reverse primers for TCR Jbeta segments. Amplification of the CDR3 region of rearranged TCR beta genes was performed with a multiplex PCR assay on genomic DNA. The Illumina HiSeq System was used to sequence the amplified TCR beta libraries as 87-base-pair reads. From the authors' description of their analysis: In a later analysis, tens of millions of unique TCR beta chains were counted across the roughly 700 repertoires, and roughly 11 million of these chains were shared by at least two donors. Raw reads were error-corrected and collapsed into unique sequences by a nearest-neighbor algorithm in which closely related sequences were merged to remove PCR and sequencing errors. Alignment of CDR3 sequences to IMGT reference sequences was used to assign V, D and J gene segments. Each retained sequence needed at least a six-nucleotide match to both a V gene segment and a J gene segment. Rearrangements were called productive when the CDR3 lacked stop codons and stayed in frame with V and J; all others were non-productive. CDR3 was defined according to IMGT convention as the region running from the second conserved V-encoded cysteine to the conserved J-encoded phenylalanine. The earlier analysis of some 550 of the donors excluded any sequence lacking an unambiguous match to a single V gene segment. In an earlier analysis of some 590 of the donors, a V segment was called functional when productive rearrangements were above 56.7%, and segregating when the standard deviation between donors exceeded 5%. A statistical classification framework was built to diagnose cytomegalovirus status from the catalog of TCR beta chain sequences. In a later analysis, TCR nucleotide sequences were compared against IMGT/GENE-DB human TR gene sequences so that V and J genes could be assigned. The TCRdist pipeline was used in a later analysis to assign CDR3 sequences and most-parsimonious VDJ recombination scenarios. In a later analysis, each TCR beta chain was defined by its CDR3 amino acid sequence together with its V-gene family, and reads lacking a unique V-gene family were excluded. In a later analysis, nearly 600 highly shared, low-generation-probability nucleotide sequences were removed to address suspected cross-contamination and a sequencing artifact. A later analysis calculated a clonal expansion index for each public chain from normalized within-repertoire ranks of inferred template counts. In a later analysis, generation probabilities were computed using a VDJ recombination model fitted to out-of-frame rearrangements, and the results were checked against IGoR. A later analysis scored TCR-TCR, TCR-HLA and TCR-CMV co-occurrence with hypergeometric tests, applying a repertoire-size bias correction to TCR pairs. A later analysis estimated false discovery rates by permuting HLA or CMV assignments 20 times. A later analysis grouped co-occurring TCRs with DBSCAN, adding TCRdist sequence similarity when clustering within HLA-allele-positive subsets. Co-occurrence clustering excluded repertoires with fewer than 30,000 or more than 120,000 public chains, plus five with anomalous nucleotide sharing. TCRdb limited this immuneACCESS table to in-frame rearrangements with V and J called. A share of clones is missing; checked studies link under half to unresolved V genes, and the rest is unexplained. V, J and clone size reflect that table, while D and trimming were determined from the DNA. This sample has about 120,000 clones in its table, and roughly a tenth of those were observed once. 2.5% to 3.5% of the sample is in the top ten clones.

This sequence originates from a man under 40 in good health and CMV-seronegative. Rearrangement joined TRBV6-6 to TRBJ1-4, with 10 bases in between that match TRBD1. Sequenced input: PBMCs. The bases are TGTGCCAGCAGACGCGGACAGGGGGCTAATGAAAAACTGTTTTTT. Its coded protein is CASRRGQGANEKLFF.